This T cell receptor beta chain appears in the sequencing data of a study of T cells in Graves' hyperthyroidism and ophthalmopathy. General observations from the study: Researchers report that a 13 V-J model separated ophthalmopathy from stable hyperthyroidism.

Amplification of TCR beta CDR3 regions used RNA as the template. The TCR CDR3 first-round RT-PCR relied on the HTBI primer set. MiXCR, run by TCRdb on the multiplex PCR reads, gives a single entry per CDR3 protein. The sample includes about 250,000 distinct CDR3 sequences, about 20% seen only once; the top ten take around 64%. As regards this clonotype: The target antigen is unknown.

CDR1 and CDR2 from the germline V gene are MNHEY and SMNVEV (reference sequence). The CDR3 has 15 residues. V gave up 2 bases and J gave up 0 bases, with 9 bases separating them. Used for diagnoses were clinical symptoms, serum thyroxine and TRAb, thyroid ultrasound and orbital computed tomography. The TCR originated in a man aged 25-45 years with Graves' ophthalmopathy. The specimen sequenced was blood. The chain combines TRBV27 with TRBJ2-3; no firm D call. The CDR3: CASSLRWSSTDTQYF. CDR3 sequence (DNA): TGTGCCAGCAGTTTAAGATGGTCTAGCACAGATACGCAGTATTTT.